A selection of T cell receptor beta chains follows, all from one sample in a study of blood T cell repertoires in COVID-19. Clones were read by immunoSEQ multiplex PCR, and TCRdb kept only the in-frame ones, dropping some. The sample carries some 100,000 clones, 86% recorded once. The specimen was peripheral blood. The receptor set was obtained from a middle-aged man with acute or convalescent COVID-19. The CDR3 runs from the conserved cysteine through the conserved F or W. A D gene is named only where the DNA matches it firmly. Size tells how often a clone was seen (once, few, many) or the class of an expanded clone, and some rows leave it out.

v_gene	abundance	j_gene	d_gene	CDR3aa	CDR3nt
TRBV29-1	.	TRBJ1-5	TRBD1	CSVASGQGHQPQHF	TGCAGCGTGGCCTCGGGACAGGGACATCAGCCCCAGCATTTT
TRBV7-2	.	TRBJ2-7	.	CASSPVLFSYEQYF	TGTGCCAGCAGCCCAGTCCTGTTTTCCTACGAGCAGTACTTC
TRBV21-1	.	TRBJ2-7	.	CASSKGANLPGLAGGPRNEQYF	TGTGCCAGCAGCAAAGGAGCTAACCTCCCGGGCCTAGCGGGAGGGCCGAGAAACGAGCAGTACTTC
TRBV16	.	TRBJ2-7	TRBD2	CASSQTPEAGGQEQYF	TGTGCCAGCAGCCAAACGCCAGAAGCGGGAGGGCAAGAGCAGTACTTC
TRBV10-1	.	TRBJ2-7	.	CASSEGPTRGEQYF	TGCGCCAGCAGTGAGGGGCCCACCAGGGGCGAGCAGTACTTC
TRBV24-1	.	TRBJ2-3	.	CATSGLTRGHITDTQYF	TGTGCCACCAGTGGCCTAACCAGGGGCCACATCACAGATACGCAGTATTTT
TRBV24-1	.	TRBJ1-2	TRBD1	CATSDPGTGGGYTF	TGTGCCACCAGTGATCCAGGGACAGGGGGCGGCTACACCTTC
TRBV7-2	.	TRBJ2-7	.	CASSSQGSAYEQYF	TGTGCCAGCAGCTCCCAGGGTAGTGCGTACGAGCAGTACTTC
TRBV3-1/TRBV3-2	.	TRBJ2-3	TRBD2	CASSDRLAGGNTDTQYF	TGTGCCAGCAGCGACCGACTAGCGGGAGGGAACACAGATACGCAGTATTTT
TRBV5-1	.	TRBJ1-1	TRBD1	CASRPGTGGAETEAFF	TGCGCCAGCAGACCCGGGACAGGGGGCGCGGAGACTGAAGCTTTCTTT
TRBV5-4	.	TRBJ2-4	.	CASSQSGKLKNIQYF	TGTGCCAGCAGCCAATCAGGGAAACTCAAAAACATTCAGTACTTC
TRBV5-1	once	TRBJ2-1	TRBD1	CASSLEPPGTGDEGEQFF	TGCGCCAGCAGCTTGGAGCCCCCTGGGACAGGGGATGAGGGAGAGCAGTTCTTC
TRBV5-1	.	TRBJ1-1	TRBD1	CASSWYGPPGQLNTEAFF	TGCGCCAGCAGCTGGTACGGTCCCCCGGGACAGCTGAACACTGAAGCTTTCTTT
TRBV11-2	.	TRBJ2-7	.	CASSLDTFEQYF	TGTGCCAGCAGCCTGGACACCTTCGAGCAGTACTTC
TRBV7-8	once	TRBJ1-2	.	CASSLGGSLGNGYTF	TGTGCCAGCAGCTTAGGGGGCAGCCTGGGTAATGGCTACACCTTC
TRBV6-6	.	TRBJ1-6	.	CASSYSAGAFTLHF	TGTGCCAGCAGTTACTCGGCGGGCGCCTTCACCCTCCACTTT
TRBV12-3/TRBV12-4	few	TRBJ2-7	.	CASSFGLTYEQYF	TGTGCCAGCAGTTTCGGACTTACCTACGAGCAGTACTTC
TRBV18	.	TRBJ2-7	TRBD2	CASSPGTSGSGVYEQYF	TGTGCCAGCTCACCAGGGACTAGCGGGAGTGGGGTATACGAGCAGTACTTC
TRBV4-1	once	TRBJ1-3	.	CASSQGKTGSGNTIYF	TGCGCCAGCAGCCAAGGAAAAACAGGCTCTGGAAACACCATATATTTT
TRBV6-5	once	TRBJ2-7	.	CASSPRDYYEQYF	TGTGCCAGCAGCCCACGCGATTACTACGAGCAGTACTTC
TRBV18	.	TRBJ1-4	TRBD1	CASSQGQGEKLFF	TGTGCCAGCTCACAGGGACAGGGTGAAAAACTGTTTTTT
TRBV5-3	.	TRBJ2-7	TRBD2	CARSSTSGRTYSYEQYF	TGTGCCAGAAGCTCCACTAGCGGGAGGACTTACTCTTACGAGCAGTACTTC
TRBV29-1	once	TRBJ2-2	.	CSVGKTATNTGELFF	TGCAGCGTTGGGAAGACAGCGACGAACACCGGGGAGCTGTTTTTT
TRBV7-9	.	TRBJ2-7	TRBD2	CASSASGNGYEQYF	TGTGCCAGCAGCGCTAGCGGGAACGGTTACGAGCAGTACTTC
TRBV27	.	TRBJ2-2	TRBD1	CASSLGTGGYGELFF	TGTGCCAGCAGTCTCGGGACAGGGGGCTACGGGGAGCTGTTTTTT
TRBV28	.	TRBJ1-5	.	CASSSPGQGVDQPQHF	TGTGCCAGCAGTTCTCCCGGACAAGGGGTGGATCAGCCCCAGCATTTT
TRBV3-1/TRBV3-2	.	TRBJ2-5	TRBD2	CASRLLGGGQETQYF	TGTGCCAGCAGGCTCCTCGGGGGGGGGCAGGAGACCCAGTACTTC
TRBV7-2	.	TRBJ2-7	.	CASSFPQGGSHEQYF	TGTGCCAGCAGCTTTCCTCAGGGTGGTTCCCACGAGCAGTACTTC
TRBV6-5	.	TRBJ1-4	TRBD1	CASRDRATNEKLFF	TGTGCCAGCAGGGACAGGGCAACTAATGAAAAACTGTTTTTT
TRBV5-5	few	TRBJ2-3	.	CASSSTGADTQYF	TGTGCCAGCAGCTCTACAGGCGCAGATACGCAGTATTTT
TRBV6-4	.	TRBJ2-3	.	CASSDGTLGKRADTQYF	TGTGCCAGCAGTGACGGCACGCTTGGTAAGAGGGCAGATACGCAGTATTTT
TRBV30	.	TRBJ1-6	TRBD1	CAWSGTGGNSPLHF	TGTGCCTGGAGTGGAACAGGGGGCAATTCACCCCTCCACTTT
TRBV6-5	.	TRBJ2-2	.	CASSYRGPYTGELFF	TGTGCCAGCAGTTACAGGGGTCCGTACACCGGGGAGCTGTTTTTT
TRBV5-4	.	TRBJ1-2	TRBD1	CASSPSTGDYGYTF	TGTGCCAGCAGCCCGTCGACAGGGGACTATGGCTACACCTTC
TRBV6-6	.	TRBJ1-1	.	CASRHWLRENTEAFF	TGTGCCAGCAGGCATTGGCTCAGGGAGAACACTGAAGCTTTCTTT
TRBV6-5	.	TRBJ2-7	.	CASSQPRSGVYEQYF	TGTGCCAGCAGCCAACCCAGAAGCGGAGTCTACGAGCAGTACTTC
TRBV5-1	.	TRBJ1-1	TRBD1	CASSPGQGYEAFF	TGCGCCAGCAGCCCGGGACAGGGATATGAAGCTTTCTTT
TRBV21-1	.	TRBJ2-7	.	CASSNRGAGSTYEQYF	TGTGCCAGCAGCAACCGGGGAGCGGGGTCCACCTACGAGCAGTACTTC
TRBV7-7	.	TRBJ2-1	TRBD2	CASSLGDSGDNEQFF	TGTGCCAGCAGCTTAGGCGATAGCGGGGACAATGAGCAGTTCTTC
TRBV6-5	few	TRBJ1-1	.	CASSYSFVSGTEAFF	TGTGCCAGCAGTTACTCATTTGTGAGTGGCACTGAAGCTTTCTTT
TRBV24-1	.	TRBJ2-1	TRBD1	CATSDRPGQGSFSYNEQFF	TGTGCCACCAGTGATAGACCGGGACAGGGGTCATTCTCCTACAATGAGCAGTTCTTC
TRBV11-2	once	TRBJ2-7	TRBD2	CASSLAGLAEHYEQYF	TGTGCCAGCAGCTTGGCGGGACTAGCGGAGCACTACGAGCAGTACTTC
TRBV5-1	.	TRBJ1-3	.	CASSLVTGGNTIYF	TGCGCCAGCAGCTTGGTGACCGGGGGAAACACCATATATTTT
TRBV6-1	.	TRBJ2-1	TRBD2	CASSVTRLAGLNNEQFF	TGTGCCAGCAGTGTTACCCGGCTAGCGGGACTAAACAATGAGCAGTTCTTC
TRBV6-1	.	TRBJ1-1	.	CASSEPRGSTEAFF	TGTGCCAGCAGTGAACCTAGGGGCAGCACTGAAGCTTTCTTT
TRBV7-8	once	TRBJ2-7	TRBD2	CASSLGLAHSSYEQYF	TGTGCCAGCAGCCTCGGACTAGCCCATAGCTCCTACGAGCAGTACTTC
TRBV7-9	.	TRBJ2-5	.	CASSLDGGLRETQYF	TGTGCCAGCAGCTTAGACGGAGGGCTTCGGGAGACCCAGTACTTC